This TCR beta chain came from a study of cytomegalovirus exposure and HLA in healthy donors. In the PCR, 60 Vbeta and 13 Jbeta primers were used. Sequencing was performed with immunoSEQ multiplex PCR; in TCRdb, only in-frame clones are kept and a portion is missing. The data contain roughly 140,000 clones, roughly 79% of them singletons. With 5 bases clipped from V and 2 bases from J, the junction kept 4 bases outside the gene matches. This CDR3 is built from 14 residues. In germline, CDR1 is LNHDA, CDR2 SQIVND (reference sequence). Study observations and caveats: Follow-up analysis later connected one missense variant in DCLRE1C with trimming of TCR beta V- and J-genes. For most TCR beta V segments, an earlier analysis put the productive rate at about 90% or about 30% of the time. Reportedly, HLA-A and HLA-B alleles of most subjects were accurately predicted from TCR beta. A reported reduction in N-insertions relative to the approximately 600-donor mean was seen in an Asian-associated ancestry cluster in a later analysis.

On this clone itself: Its target is not known.

The sequence was obtained from a male donor in good health and CMV-seronegative. Sequencing was carried out using PBMCs. The chain employs TRBV19 and TRBJ2-5; 8 nucleotides agree with TRBD1. In DNA form, the CDR3 reads TGTGCCAGTAGTTACGGACAGGGTCAAGAGACCCAGTACTTC. Translating gives CASSYGQGQETQYF.